The sequence of this T cell receptor (beta chain) was determined in a study of cytomegalovirus exposure and HLA in healthy donors. Whole-study context: It was reported in a later analysis that the same platform had been used for the 90 to 150 validation repertoires as for the 666 first-cohort repertoires. Whole-study findings and limits: It was reportedly the case that the classifier diagnosed cytomegalovirus status with high specificity and sensitivity. The study labeled approximately 150 TCR beta chains cytomegalovirus-associated.

With regard to this clone: Its target is unknown.

The CDR3 contains 13 residues. Germline CDR1 and CDR2: GTSNPN and SVGIG (reference sequence). Trimming shortened V by 1 base and J by 4 bases, and 8 bases separated the two germline ends. The protocol was immunoSEQ multiplex PCR, while the TCRdb copy is restricted to in-frame clones and leaves out a portion. This sample has some 150,000 clones, with more than 75% found just once. The clonotype comes from a man between 18 and 29 years old in good health and CMV-seronegative. The specimen sequenced was PBMCs. The V and J genes are TRBV30 and TRBJ1-5; no firm D call. CDR3 protein: CAWSAISNQPQHF. CDR3 bases: TGTGCCTGGAGTGCTATCTCAAATCAGCCCCAGCATTTT.